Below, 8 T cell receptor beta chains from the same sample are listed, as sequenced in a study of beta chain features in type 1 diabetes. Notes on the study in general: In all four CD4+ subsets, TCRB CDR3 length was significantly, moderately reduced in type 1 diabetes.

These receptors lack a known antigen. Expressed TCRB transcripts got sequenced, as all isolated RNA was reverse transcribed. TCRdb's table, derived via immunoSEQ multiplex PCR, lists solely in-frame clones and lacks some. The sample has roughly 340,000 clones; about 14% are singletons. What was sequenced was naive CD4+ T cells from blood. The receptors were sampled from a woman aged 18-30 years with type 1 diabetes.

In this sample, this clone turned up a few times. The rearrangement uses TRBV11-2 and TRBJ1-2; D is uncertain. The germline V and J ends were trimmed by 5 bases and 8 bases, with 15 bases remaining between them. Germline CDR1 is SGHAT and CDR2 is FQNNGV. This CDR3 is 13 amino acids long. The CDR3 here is CASSRAGGFGYTF. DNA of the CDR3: TGTGCCAGCAGCCGGGCGGGTGGCTTCGGCTACACCTTC.

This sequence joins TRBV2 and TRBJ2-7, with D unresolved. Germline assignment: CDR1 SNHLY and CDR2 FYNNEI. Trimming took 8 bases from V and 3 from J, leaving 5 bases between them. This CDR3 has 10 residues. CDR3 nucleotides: TGTGCCAGCGGAGTCTACGAGCAGTACTTC. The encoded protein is CASGVYEQYF.

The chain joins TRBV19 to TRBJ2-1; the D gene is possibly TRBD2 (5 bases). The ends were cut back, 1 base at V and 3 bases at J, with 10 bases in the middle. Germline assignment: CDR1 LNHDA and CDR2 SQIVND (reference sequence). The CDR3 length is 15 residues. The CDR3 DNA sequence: TGTGCCAGTAGTATAGGAGGGAGATACTACAATGAGCAGTTCTTC. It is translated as CASSIGGRYYNEQFF.

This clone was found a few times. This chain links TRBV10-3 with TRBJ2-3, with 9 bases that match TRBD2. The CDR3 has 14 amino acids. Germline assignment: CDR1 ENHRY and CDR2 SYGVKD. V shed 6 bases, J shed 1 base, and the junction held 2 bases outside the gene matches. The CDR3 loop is CAIREREGTDTQYF. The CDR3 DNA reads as TGTGCCATCAGGGAGCGGGAGGGCACAGATACGCAGTATTTT.

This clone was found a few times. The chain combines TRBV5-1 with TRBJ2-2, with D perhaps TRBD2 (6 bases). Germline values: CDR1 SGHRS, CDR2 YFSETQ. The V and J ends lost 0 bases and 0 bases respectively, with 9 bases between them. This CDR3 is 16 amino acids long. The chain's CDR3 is CASSLDAGTNTGELFF. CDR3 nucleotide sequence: TGCGCCAGCAGCTTGGATGCGGGAACGAACACCGGGGAGCTGTTTTTT.

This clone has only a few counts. For the CDR3, the DNA is TGCGCCAGCAGCTCGAGGACAGGGGTGGTCGAGCAGTACTTC. Translated, it gives CASSSRTGVVEQYF. This chain links TRBV5-1 with TRBJ2-7; 9 bases align to TRBD1. Germline lookup yields CDR1 SGHRS and CDR2 YFSETQ. CDR3 length: 14 amino acids. Trimming removed 3 bases from V and 6 bases from J; junction bases left unmatched: 7.

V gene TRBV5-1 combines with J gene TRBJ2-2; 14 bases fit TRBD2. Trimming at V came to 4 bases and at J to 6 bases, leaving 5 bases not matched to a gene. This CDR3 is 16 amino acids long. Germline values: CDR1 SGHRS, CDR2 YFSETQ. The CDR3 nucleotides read TGCGCCAGCAGCCCCGGACTAGCGGGAGGACCCGGGGAGCTGTTTTTT. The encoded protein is CASSPGLAGGPGELFF.

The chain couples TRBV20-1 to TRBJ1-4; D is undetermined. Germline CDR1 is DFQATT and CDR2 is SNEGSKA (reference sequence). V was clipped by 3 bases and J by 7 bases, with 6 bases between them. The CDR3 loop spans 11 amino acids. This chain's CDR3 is CSASLSEKLFF. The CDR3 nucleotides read TGCAGTGCTAGCCTCTCTGAAAAACTGTTTTTT.